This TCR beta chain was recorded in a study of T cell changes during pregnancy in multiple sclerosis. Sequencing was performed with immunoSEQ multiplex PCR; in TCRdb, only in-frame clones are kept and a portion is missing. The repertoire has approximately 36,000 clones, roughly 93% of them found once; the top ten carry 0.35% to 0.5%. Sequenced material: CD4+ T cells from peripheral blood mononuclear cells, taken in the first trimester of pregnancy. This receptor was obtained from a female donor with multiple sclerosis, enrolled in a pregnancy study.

The CDR3 reads CASSQDSLAGNTGELFF. The CDR3 nucleotides are TGCGCCAGCAGCCAAGATTCTCTAGCCGGGAACACCGGGGAGCTGTTTTTT. J is TRBJ2-2 and V is TRBV4-3; maybe TRBD2 (5 bases). The CDR3 extends over 17 amino acids. The V end was cut by 0 bases, the J end by 1 base, with 12 bases between. The germline V gene has CDR1 LGHNA and CDR2 YSLEER.